The 30 T cell receptor beta chains reported below all come from one sample, sequenced in a study of a mutant IDH1 vaccine in newly diagnosed glioma. Time point indicated: baseline, week 1 (first vaccination visit). Treatment described: pre-vaccination baseline after standard-of-care therapy. Assay: immunoSEQ multiplex PCR; the TCRdb copy retains only in-frame clones and omits some. The sample shows over 30,000 clones, 65% to 80% of them seen only once. The sample consisted of peripheral blood mononuclear cells (PBMCs), taken from a glioma patient treated with radiotherapy, temozolomide or both. These receptors were collected from a middle-aged man with glioma. Some clones in this sample may be carry-over from other donors' samples.

J is TRBJ2-7 and V is TRBV6-5; no clear D. CDR1 is MNHEY, CDR2 SVGAGI, per germline. The CDR3 spans 15 residues. Trimming removed 10 bases at V and 1 base at J, with 20 bases between. The CDR3 region is CATRLENERSYEQYF. For the CDR3, the DNA is TGTGCCACCAGACTGGAGAATGAGAGGTCCTACGAGCAGTACTTC.

The chain has TRBV7-9 and TRBJ2-1, with 13 bases aligning to TRBD2. The germline V gene has CDR1 SEHNR and CDR2 FQNEAQ (reference sequence). The CDR3 sequence is 16 residues long. Trimming removed 1 base from V and 8 bases from J; junction bases left unmatched: 5. The DNA for the CDR3 is TGTGCCAGCAGCTTAGTGGGGACTAGCGGGGAAGATGAGCAGTTCTTC. Translated: CASSLVGTSGEDEQFF.

This chain joins TRBV27 and TRBJ2-4; D is unclear. The V gene lost 5 bases and the J gene lost 4 bases, with 9 bases spanning the gap. Germline V lookup: CDR1 MNHEY, CDR2 SMNVEV (reference sequence). This CDR3 region has 13 residues. CDR3 loop: CASSDGPKNIQYF. CDR3 coding DNA: TGTGCCAGCAGTGACGGGCCTAAAAACATTCAGTACTTC.

V is TRBV28 and J is TRBJ1-2; D remains ambiguous. The CDR3 consists of 12 residues. Germline CDR1 and CDR2: MDHEN and SYDVKM. The ends were cut back, 7 bases at V and 8 bases at J, with 14 bases in the middle. The CDR3 sequence is CASIGSPHGYTF. The CDR3, as DNA: TGTGCCAGCATAGGCTCGCCCCACGGCTACACCTTC.

V is TRBV9 and J is TRBJ2-2, with D possibly matching TRBD2 (6 bases). The CDR3 extends over 14 amino acids. Germline V gene lookup returns CDR1 SGDLS and CDR2 YYNGEE. The V end was cut by 6 bases, the J end by 2 bases, with 11 bases between. The CDR3 protein is CASNPGTNTGELFF. The CDR3 nucleotides are TGTGCCAGCAATCCCGGGACTAACACCGGGGAGCTGTTTTTT. Drawing the rest from reference TRBV9 and TRBJ2-2, the complete variable domain is DSGVTQTPKHLITATGQRVTLRCSPRSGDLSVYWYQQSLDQGLQFLIQYYNGEERAKGNILERFSAQQFPDLHSELNLSSLELGDSALYFCASNPGTNTGELFFGEGSRLTVL.

The chain couples TRBV27 to TRBJ1-6, with D unresolved. V dropped 10 bases and J dropped 5 bases, with 24 bases sitting between them. Germline V lookup: CDR1 MNHEY, CDR2 SMNVEV (reference sequence). CDR3 length: 17 residues. CDR3 sequence (DNA): TGTGCCACCTCCACTACCCCATTACGGACTAATAATTCACCCCTCCACTTT. Residues: CATSTTPLRTNNSPLHF.

DNA of the CDR3: TGCGCCAGCAGCCAAGACCCAGGTTATAGCAATCAGCCCCAGCATTTT. This encodes CASSQDPGYSNQPQHF. The genes are TRBV4-1 and TRBJ1-5; no firm D call. The CDR3 runs 16 residues. V was trimmed by 0 bases and J by 0 bases, leaving 9 bases between them. CDR1 is MGHRA and CDR2 is YSYEKL in the germline V gene.

The chain couples TRBV9 to TRBJ2-2; D not certain. CDR3 size: 12 residues. The V gene lost 2 bases and the J gene lost 7 bases, with 6 bases spanning the gap. From germline, CDR1 is SGDLS and CDR2 YYNGEE. This chain's CDR3 is CASSVSFGELFF. DNA for the CDR3: TGTGCCAGCAGCGTCAGCTTCGGGGAGCTGTTTTTT.

Worth noting for this clone: One end of the junction does not line up with germline, which may come from a read error. V and J are TRBV5-8 and TRBJ1-1; possible D gene TRBD1, 5 bases. The germline CDR1 and CDR2 sequences are SGHTS and YDEGEE. The CDR3 extends over 11 amino acids. CDR3 protein: CASRLRGLALF. CDR3 DNA: TGTGCCAGCAGGTTGAGGGGCCTGGCCCTGTTT.

This sequence joins TRBV29-1 and TRBJ2-1; D is unclear. The V end was cut by 4 bases, the J end by 4 bases, with 11 bases between. The CDR3 sequence is 13 residues long. Germline V gives CDR1 SQVTM, CDR2 ANQGSEA. The CDR3 DNA is TGCAGCGTTGGAGGTAGGCAGTACAATGAGCAGTTCTTC. Translation gives CSVGGRQYNEQFF.

Only a few counts were recorded for this clone. The chain is built from TRBV18 and TRBJ1-1; D gene unclear. The CDR3 spans 13 residues. Germline CDR1 KGHSH, CDR2 LQKENI. Trimming cost V 3 bases and J 3 bases, with 8 bases left between them. The CDR3 DNA reads as TGTGCCAGCTCACCTCAGATGGACACTGAAGCTTTCTTT. This gives the protein CASSPQMDTEAFF.

CDR3 loop: CASSSTGGTLHF. The DNA for the CDR3 is TGTGCCAGCAGTTCCACAGGGGGCACCCTCCACTTT. The chain is built from TRBV6-5 and TRBJ1-6, with 9 bases matching TRBD1. V lost 4 bases, J lost 14 bases, and 3 bases stayed unmatched. The CDR3 runs to 12 residues. Germline V CDR1 and CDR2: MNHEY, SVGAGI.

V is TRBV6-5 and J is TRBJ2-2, with D maybe TRBD2 (6 bases). The CDR3 spans 15 residues. The V gene lost 9 bases and the J gene lost 8 bases, with 22 bases spanning the gap. Germline V gene sequence: CDR1 MNHEY, CDR2 SVGAGI. CDR3 sequence: CASTPGLGSGGELFF. CDR3 DNA sequence: TGTGCCAGTACTCCGGGACTCGGGTCGGGGGGGGAGCTGTTTTTT.

The rearrangement links TRBV25-1 to TRBJ2-7, with 7 bases that match TRBD2. V was clipped by 3 bases and J by 2 bases; unmatched bases: 10. Germline V CDR1 and CDR2: MGHDK, SYGVNS. CDR3 length: 16 residues. The DNA of the CDR3 is TGTGCCAGCAGTGATCCTGGGGGGGAGGCACCCTACGAGCAGTACTTC. Amino acid sequence: CASSDPGGEAPYEQYF.

In its sample, this clone was seen a few times. The CDR3 is CASSFYTDRDYGYTF. CDR3 in DNA: TGTGCCAGCAGCTTCTACACCGACAGGGACTATGGCTACACCTTC. V gene TRBV7-9 combines with J gene TRBJ1-2; TRBD1 matches at 7 bases. This CDR3 is 15 amino acids long. Germline V gene data show CDR1 as SEHNR and CDR2 as FQNEAQ (reference sequence). Trimming took 3 bases from V and 3 from J; bases not matched to a gene: 7. The full variable domain, its missing parts supplied by reference TRBV7-9 and TRBJ1-2, is DTGVSQNPRHKITKRGQNVTFRCDPISEHNRLYWYRQTLGQGPEFLTYFQNEAQLEKSRLLSDRFSAERPKGSFSTLEIQRTEQGDSAMYLCASSFYTDRDYGYTFGSGTRLTVV.

The chain links TRBV7-8 to TRBJ1-4, with D possibly being TRBD1 (5 bases). V was trimmed by 3 bases and J by 0 bases, leaving 5 bases between them. Germline CDR1 SGHVS, CDR2 FQNEAQ. The CDR3 consists of 14 residues. The CDR3 here is CASSLTATNEKLFF. Written as DNA, the CDR3 is TGTGCCAGCAGCTTGACAGCAACTAATGAAAAACTGTTTTTT.

The chain has TRBV10-3 and TRBJ1-1; maybe TRBD1 (6 bases). Germline-derived CDR1 and CDR2 are ENHRY and SYGVKD. The CDR3 covers 19 residues. The V and J ends lost 3 bases and 3 bases respectively, with 26 bases between them. CDR3 region: CAISDFRGRPGGGYTEAFF. CDR3 nucleotide sequence: TGTGCCATCAGTGATTTTCGGGGTCGGCCGGGGGGCGGTTACACTGAAGCTTTCTTT.

V is TRBV4-1 and J is TRBJ2-7, with D possibly called TRBD1 or TRBD2 (6 bases each). This CDR3 region has 16 residues. V was trimmed by 4 bases and J by 0 bases, leaving 16 bases between them. Germline values: CDR1 MGHRA, CDR2 YSYEKL. The CDR3 coding sequence is TGCGCCAGCAGCCCAGTAGGGGGGCTAGGCTCCTACGAGCAGTACTTC. Its translation is CASSPVGGLGSYEQYF.

V and J are TRBV7-2 and TRBJ1-5; tentative D call: TRBD1 (6 bases). The germline V gene encodes CDR1 SGHTA and CDR2 FQGNSA. The V and J ends lost 5 bases and 4 bases respectively, with 9 bases between them. CDR3 length equals 13 residues. The CDR3 sequence is CASSQDRNQPQHF. CDR3 in DNA: TGTGCCAGCAGCCAAGACAGGAATCAGCCCCAGCATTTT.

The chain has TRBV5-6 and TRBJ2-1; D perhaps matches TRBD1 (6 bases). V shed 5 bases and J shed 0 bases, with 15 bases lying between them. The CDR3 has 16 residues. Germline-derived CDR1 and CDR2 are SGHDT and YYEEEE. The CDR3 reads CASRPAGAGSYNEQFF. Here the CDR3 DNA reads TGTGCCAGCAGGCCCGCAGGGGCAGGCTCCTACAATGAGCAGTTCTTC.

This clone was recorded only once. J is TRBJ2-1 and V is TRBV30; possibly TRBD2 for D (6 bases). With 6 bases removed from V and 3 bases from J, the gap between germline ends came to 9 bases. CDR1 is GTSNPN and CDR2 is SVGIG in the germline V gene (reference sequence). The CDR3 has 12 amino acids. This CDR3 is CACGGLYNEQFF. CDR3 DNA sequence: TGTGCCTGCGGGGGTCTCTACAATGAGCAGTTCTTC.

The chain uses TRBV11-2 and TRBJ1-1; no clear D. With 2 bases removed from V and 4 bases from J, the gap between germline ends came to 11 bases. This CDR3 has 14 amino acids. Looked up from germline, CDR1 is SGHAT and CDR2 is FQNNGV. CDR3 residues: CASSLLTESTEAFF. In nucleotides, the CDR3 is TGTGCCAGCAGCTTATTAACTGAATCCACTGAAGCTTTCTTT.

The chain combines TRBV10-3 with TRBJ1-4; 9 bases align to TRBD1. The CDR3 totals 13 residues. Germline V gene data show CDR1 as ENHRY and CDR2 as SYGVKD. After removal of 6 bases from V and 5 bases from J, the junction contained 1 base not matched to a gene. CDR3 sequence reads: CAIRGQGNEKLFF. As DNA, the CDR3 is TGTGCCATCAGAGGACAGGGGAATGAAAAACTGTTTTTT.

The rearrangement uses TRBV4-1 and TRBJ2-1, with 7 bases identical to TRBD2. Trimming at V came to 0 bases and at J to 0 bases, leaving 5 bases not matched to a gene. CDR1 is MGHRA and CDR2 is YSYEKL in the germline V gene. This CDR3 has 17 residues. CDR3: CASSQDRGGSSYNEQFF. CDR3 in DNA: TGCGCCAGCAGCCAAGATCGGGGCGGGAGCTCCTACAATGAGCAGTTCTTC.

The chain joins TRBV4-3 to TRBJ1-2; D perhaps matches TRBD1 (5 bases). Germline V gene data show CDR1 as LGHNA and CDR2 as YSLEER. The germline V and J ends were trimmed by 0 bases and 7 bases, with 15 bases remaining between them. The CDR3 runs 15 residues. In DNA form, the CDR3 reads TGCGCCAGCAGCCAAGATTGGCAGGGAGGGATTGGCTACACCTTC. The encoded protein is CASSQDWQGGIGYTF.

The chain couples TRBV2 to TRBJ2-1; possibly TRBD2 for D (5 bases). The ends were cut back, 10 bases at V and 12 bases at J, with 16 bases in the middle. This CDR3 is built from 11 residues. Germline V gene lookup returns CDR1 SNHLY and CDR2 FYNNEI. Here the CDR3 reads CATDGGLGQFF. CDR3 coding DNA: TGTGCCACCGATGGAGGTCTAGGGCAGTTCTTC.

The V call is TRBV27, the J call TRBJ1-3; D is uncertain. Germline loops: CDR1 MNHEY, CDR2 SMNVEV (reference sequence). V lost 4 bases, J lost 0 bases, and 7 bases lay in between. The CDR3 extends over 14 amino acids. CDR3 loop: CASSSYGSGNTIYF. The CDR3 DNA follows: TGTGCCAGCAGTTCCTATGGCTCTGGAAACACCATATATTTT.

V and J are TRBV9 and TRBJ1-4, with D hard to call. Looked up from germline, CDR1 is SGDLS and CDR2 is YYNGEE. This CDR3 has 10 amino acids. V was shortened by 9 bases and J by 5 bases, with 5 bases between the two germline ends. CDR3 in DNA: TGTGCCAATCCAAATGAAAAACTGTTTTTT. It specifies CANPNEKLFF.

This chain joins TRBV6-5 and TRBJ1-2; D might be TRBD1 (5 bases). Per germline, CDR1 MNHEY and CDR2 SVGAGI. The CDR3 extends over 13 amino acids. V lost 4 bases and J lost 7, with 13 bases in between. CDR3 nucleotides: TGTGCCAGCAGTTCCGGGACCGCCTTTGGCTACACCTTC. It encodes CASSSGTAFGYTF.

The chain has TRBV5-1 and TRBJ1-1; D is ambiguous. This CDR3 spans 13 amino acids. The germline V gene encodes CDR1 SGHRS and CDR2 YFSETQ. The V end was cut by 1 base, the J end by 0 bases, with 4 bases between. This CDR3 reads CASSLLVNTEAFF. The CDR3 nucleotides are TGCGCCAGCAGCTTGCTGGTGAACACTGAAGCTTTCTTT.